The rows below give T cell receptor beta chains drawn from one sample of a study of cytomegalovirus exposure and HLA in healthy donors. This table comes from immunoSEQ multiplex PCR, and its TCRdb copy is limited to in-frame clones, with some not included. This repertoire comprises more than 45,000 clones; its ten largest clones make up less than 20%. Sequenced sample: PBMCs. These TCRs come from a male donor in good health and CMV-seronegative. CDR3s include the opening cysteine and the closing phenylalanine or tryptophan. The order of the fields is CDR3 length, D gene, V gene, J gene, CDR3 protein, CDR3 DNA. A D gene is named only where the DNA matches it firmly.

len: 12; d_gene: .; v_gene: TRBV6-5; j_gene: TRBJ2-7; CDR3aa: CATLALTYEQYF; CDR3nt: TGTGCCACCTTGGCTTTAACCTACGAGCAGTACTTC
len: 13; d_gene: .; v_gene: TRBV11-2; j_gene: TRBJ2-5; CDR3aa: CASSNSFQETQYF; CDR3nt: TGTGCCAGCAGTAACTCGTTTCAAGAGACCCAGTACTTC
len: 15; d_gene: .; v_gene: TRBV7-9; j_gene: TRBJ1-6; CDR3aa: CASSLDGRVNSPLHF; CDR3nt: TGTGCCAGCAGCTTAGACGGCAGGGTAAACTCACCCCTCCACTTT
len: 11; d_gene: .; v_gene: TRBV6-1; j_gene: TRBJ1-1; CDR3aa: CASSHKTEAFF; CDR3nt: TGTGCCAGCAGCCACAAAACAGAAGCTTTCTTT
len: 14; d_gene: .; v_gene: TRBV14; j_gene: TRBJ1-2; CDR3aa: CASSTLTANYGYTF; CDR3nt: TGTGCCAGCAGCACCTTGACAGCTAACTATGGCTACACCTTC
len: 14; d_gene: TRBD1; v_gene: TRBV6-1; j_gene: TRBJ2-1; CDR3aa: CASSHTGAYNEQFF; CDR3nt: TGTGCCAGCTCCCACACAGGGGCCTACAATGAGCAGTTCTTC
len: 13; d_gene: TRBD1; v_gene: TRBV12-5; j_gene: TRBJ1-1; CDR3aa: CASGFQGGTEAFF; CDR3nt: TGTGCTAGTGGTTTCCAGGGGGGCACTGAAGCTTTCTTT
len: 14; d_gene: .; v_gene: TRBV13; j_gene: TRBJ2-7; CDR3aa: CASRARGAAHEQYF; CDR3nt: TGTGCCAGCAGGGCACGGGGGGCCGCTCACGAGCAGTACTTC
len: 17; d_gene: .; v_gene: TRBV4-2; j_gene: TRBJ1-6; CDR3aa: CASSHKAGGGGNSPLHF; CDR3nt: TGTGCCAGCAGCCATAAAGCGGGAGGAGGTGGAAATTCACCCCTCCACTTT
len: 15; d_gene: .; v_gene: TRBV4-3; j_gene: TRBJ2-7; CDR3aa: CASSQGRGAAYEQYF; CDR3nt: TGCGCCAGCAGCCAAGGCCGCGGGGCGGCCTACGAGCAGTACTTC
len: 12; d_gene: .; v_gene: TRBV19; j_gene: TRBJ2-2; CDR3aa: CASSKTTGELFF; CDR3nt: TGTGCCAGTAGTAAGACTACCGGGGAGCTGTTTTTT
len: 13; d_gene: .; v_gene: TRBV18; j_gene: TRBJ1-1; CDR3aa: CASSPQSAGEAFF; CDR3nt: TGTGCCAGCTCACCACAGTCGGCGGGTGAAGCTTTCTTT
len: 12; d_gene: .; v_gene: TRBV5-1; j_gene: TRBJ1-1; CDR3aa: CASGLRGTEAFF; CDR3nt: TGCGCCAGCGGCCTTCGGGGTACTGAAGCTTTCTTT
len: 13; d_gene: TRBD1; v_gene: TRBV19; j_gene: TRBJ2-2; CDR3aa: CASSGTGAGELFF; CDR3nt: TGTGCCAGTAGCGGGACAGGGGCCGGGGAGCTGTTTTTT